This entry describes one T cell receptor (beta chain). The record originates from a study of T cell changes during pregnancy in multiple sclerosis. Sequencing used immunoSEQ multiplex PCR; TCRdb keeps in-frame clones, though not all of them. The sample carries about 80,000 clones, about 91% recorded once. The V end lost 2 bases, the J end lost 7 bases, and 5 bases lay between the germline ends. The CDR3 contains 12 residues. Germline-derived CDR1 and CDR2 are KGHSH and LQKENI. The sequencing here drew on peripheral blood, taken before pregnancy. V and J are TRBV18 and TRBJ2-2, with D hard to call. The TCR comes from a female donor with multiple sclerosis, enrolled in a pregnancy study. Written as DNA, the CDR3 is TGTGCCAGCTCACCAGGCCGCGGGGAGCTGTTTTTT. This encodes CASSPGRGELFF.